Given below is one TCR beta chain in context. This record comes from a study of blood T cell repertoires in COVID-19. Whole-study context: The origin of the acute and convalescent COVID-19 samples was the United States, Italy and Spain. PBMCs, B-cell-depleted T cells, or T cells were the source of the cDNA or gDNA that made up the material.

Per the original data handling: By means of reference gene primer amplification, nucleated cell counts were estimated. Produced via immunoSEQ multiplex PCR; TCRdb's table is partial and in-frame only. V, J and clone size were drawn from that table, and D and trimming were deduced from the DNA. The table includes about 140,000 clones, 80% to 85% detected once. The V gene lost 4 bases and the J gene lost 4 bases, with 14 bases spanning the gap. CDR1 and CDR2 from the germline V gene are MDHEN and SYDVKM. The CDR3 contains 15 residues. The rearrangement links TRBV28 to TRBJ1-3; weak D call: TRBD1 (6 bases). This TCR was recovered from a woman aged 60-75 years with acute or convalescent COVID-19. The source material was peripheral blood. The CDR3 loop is CASSSTGSSGNTIYF. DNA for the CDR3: TGTGCCAGCAGTTCTACAGGGTCCTCGGGAAACACCATATATTTT.